This T cell receptor beta chain is drawn from a study of vaccination effects on CD4 cells after COVID-19. After removal of 6 bases from V and 6 bases from J, the junction contained 8 bases not matched to a gene. Germline CDR1 and CDR2: SGHRS and YFSETQ. This CDR3 region has 14 residues. A remark on this clone: The antigen is unknown.

Pools of viral peptides were used by the ViraFEST assay to expand antigen-specific CD4+ T cells ahead of sequencing. Upon completion of more than 9 days in culture, CD4+ T cells were isolated. Having tested negative for nucleocapsid antibodies, the vaccine recipients showed no prior SARS-CoV-2 infection. Some clones are missing from TCRdb's copy, which holds only in-frame ones; the method was immunoSEQ multiplex PCR. The sample carries more than 40,000 clones, 77% recorded once. The receptor was derived from a human donor who received a COVID-19 vaccine. The chain joins TRBV5-1 to TRBJ1-2; 10 bases agree with TRBD1. The sample here was CD4+ T cells from PBMCs cultured with HCoV-NL63 spike peptides, taken before COVID-19 vaccination. Here the CDR3 reads CASTRDRGVDGYTF. The DNA of the CDR3 is TGCGCCAGCACCCGGGACAGGGGTGTGGATGGCTACACCTTC.